Below, one TCR beta chain is given with its context. Its antigen is currently unknown. The data belong to a study of CXCR3-negative and CXCR3-positive naive CD8 T cells. Whole-study context: Sequencing gave about 135 million TRB reads overall, about 1.5 +/- 0.3 million per library.

General study findings and limits: In naive cells, CXCR3-negative and CXCR3-positive subsets had similar TRBV-TRBJ usage; memory cells differed.

CDR1 and CDR2 from the germline V gene are DFQATT and SNEGSKA (reference sequence). The CDR3 is made up of 16 amino acids. Carrying UMI labels, the TRB cDNA libraries were prepared through 5' RACE. TCRdb reworked the 5' RACE reads into one entry per CDR3 protein, no DNA. The sample shows 48,000 or so distinct CDR3 sequences, and about 15% sits with its ten largest clones. The chain links TRBV20-1 to TRBJ2-7; TCRdb's D gene call, TRBD2, goes unchecked for lack of DNA. The clonotype comes from a human donor in good health. Some clones in this sample may be carry-over from other donors' samples. Sequencing was done on a sample of memory CD8+ T cells from blood. Here the CDR3 reads CSALRTSGGSSYEQYF.